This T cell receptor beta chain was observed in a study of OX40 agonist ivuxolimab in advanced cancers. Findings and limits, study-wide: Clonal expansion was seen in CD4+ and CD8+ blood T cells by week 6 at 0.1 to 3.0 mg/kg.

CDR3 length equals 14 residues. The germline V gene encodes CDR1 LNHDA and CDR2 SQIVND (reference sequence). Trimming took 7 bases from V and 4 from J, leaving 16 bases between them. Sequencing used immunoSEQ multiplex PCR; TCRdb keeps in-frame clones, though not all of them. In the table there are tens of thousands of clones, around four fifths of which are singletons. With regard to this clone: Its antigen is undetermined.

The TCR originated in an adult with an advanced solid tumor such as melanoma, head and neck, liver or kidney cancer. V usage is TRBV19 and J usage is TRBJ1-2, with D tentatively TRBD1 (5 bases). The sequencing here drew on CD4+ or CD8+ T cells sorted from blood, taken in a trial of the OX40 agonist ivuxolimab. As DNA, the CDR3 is TGTGCCAGTAATCCTAGGGGCATAGTCTATGGCTACACCTTC. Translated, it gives CASNPRGIVYGYTF.